This is a list of T cell receptor beta chains from one sample in a study of control samples from healthy donors and cancer patients. Profiled with immunoSEQ multiplex PCR; TCRdb holds only in-frame clones, not every one. The sample's table shows about 200,000 clones. Sequenced: blood. These receptors all come from a woman aged 25-40 years in good health. Each CDR3 is given without its conserved first and last residue. The D gene is left open where the match is weak.

j_call	d_call	v_call	cdr3_aa
TRBJ1-1	-	TRBV5-1	ASSFEGEAF
TRBJ1-3	-	TRBV5-4	ASSLGRRSGNTIY
TRBJ2-5	TRBD2	TRBV6-5	ASSYSSAGGETQY
TRBJ2-1	-	TRBV11-3	ASSFNFYNEQF
TRBJ1-5	-	TRBV11-2	ASSLWAGQPQH
TRBJ1-4	-	TRBV28	ASSYGRNKNEKLF
TRBJ1-6	-	TRBV5-6	ASSFPNSPLH
TRBJ1-2	TRBD1	TRBV7-2	ASSINRGRAGLHYGYT
TRBJ1-1	-	TRBV7-9	ASSFGGDTEAF
TRBJ1-3	TRBD1	TRBV11-2	ASSRQGAQGNTIY
TRBJ1-3	-	TRBV16	ASSHSRTGNTIY
TRBJ1-1	TRBD1	TRBV4-2	ASRATGADTEAF
TRBJ2-7	-	TRBV3-1/TRBV3-2	ASSQGGMGVYEQY
TRBJ2-7	-	TRBV3-1/TRBV3-2	ASSPRASGNEQY
TRBJ1-1	-	TRBV18	ASSRSGGKNTEAF
TRBJ1-4	TRBD1	TRBV5-1	ASSSETGIEKLF
TRBJ2-5	-	TRBV6-2/TRBV6-3	ASSLGTQY
TRBJ1-6	-	TRBV28	ASRPGPYNSPLH
TRBJ2-5	TRBD1	TRBV4-1	ASSQVGRGQETQY
TRBJ2-3	-	TRBV11-2	ASSLAAATDTQY
TRBJ1-2	-	TRBV18	ASSPKLVYGYT
TRBJ1-4	TRBD1	TRBV18	ASSPGTGRGINEKLF
TRBJ1-2	-	TRBV27	ASSLRLSGAGNYGYT
TRBJ1-1	-	TRBV6-5	ASSYSGEAF
TRBJ2-1	-	TRBV15	ATSSEIVWEQF
TRBJ1-4	-	TRBV27	ASSEGLREKLF
TRBJ2-3	-	TRBV27	ASSLSPTPPRADTQY
TRBJ1-2	TRBD1	TRBV30	AWSVTGDRDGYT
TRBJ1-2	-	TRBV4-1	ASSQPPTGYGYT
TRBJ1-2	-	TRBV12-5	ASGLGFSYGYT
TRBJ1-2	-	TRBV5-1	ASSLLGQTPSGYT
TRBJ1-4	-	TRBV27	ASRGRQTYNEKLF
TRBJ2-7	-	TRBV28	ASSPAMPYEQY
TRBJ1-6	TRBD1	TRBV6-6	ASSYRTGLGSPLH
TRBJ2-7	-	TRBV6-5	ASSSDRHYEQY